Each of the 22 T cell receptor beta chains below was sequenced from the same sample in a study of T cells in Graves' hyperthyroidism and ophthalmopathy. Template material for amplifying TCR beta CDR3 regions consisted of RNA transcripts. HTBI primers were the set used in a first-round RT-PCR of the TCR CDR3. Each CDR3 protein gets one entry after TCRdb re-called the multiplex PCR reads with MiXCR. The table has 85,000 to 110,000 distinct CDR3 sequences, 47% seen once. The specimen was blood. These receptors originate from a man aged 35-49 years with Graves' hyperthyroidism.

A word on this clonotype: Possible read error: a much larger clone is one base away. V is TRBV6-5 and J is TRBJ2-7, with D perhaps assigned TRBD1 or TRBD2 (5 bases each). Trimming left V 6 bases short and J 5 bases short, with 14 bases between. The germline gives CDR1 MNHEY, CDR2 SVGAGI. The CDR3 is 13 residues long. CDR3 DNA: TGTGCCAGCAGCCTCGGGACGGCCCACGAGCAGTACTTC. Translation: CASSLGTAHEQYF.

V usage is TRBV6-1 and J usage is TRBJ2-1, with 11 bases identical to TRBD2. Germline values: CDR1 MNHNS, CDR2 SASEGT. The CDR3 has 17 amino acids. Unmatched junction bases numbered 9, after V lost 8 bases and J lost 0 bases. CDR3 in DNA: TGTGCCAGCCGCGGAATCGGGACTAGCGGCTCCTACAATGAGCAGTTCTTC. This codes for CASRGIGTSGSYNEQFF.

This sequence joins TRBV6-6 and TRBJ2-5; 10 bases fit TRBD1. The length of the CDR3 is 16 residues. Germline CDR1 and CDR2: MNHNY and SVGAGI (reference sequence). V lost 1 base, J lost 5 bases, and 7 bases stayed unmatched. The CDR3 coding sequence is TGTGCCAGCAGTTACTATGGGACAGGGGAGACGGAGACCCAGTACTTC. Its protein is CASSYYGTGETETQYF.

The V call is TRBV10-3, the J call TRBJ2-7; 9 bases are a match to TRBD1. Losses at the gene ends were 5 bases for V and 7 bases for J; bases not matched to a gene: 6. This CDR3 has 13 amino acids. Per germline, CDR1 ENHRY and CDR2 SYGVKD. CDR3 protein: CAISPGQGQEQYF. The CDR3, as DNA: TGTGCCATCAGTCCGGGACAGGGCCAAGAGCAGTACTTC.

The V gene is TRBV24-1, the J gene TRBJ2-2; D ambiguous. CDR1 and CDR2 from the germline V gene are KGHDR and SFDVKD. The V end was cut by 0 bases, the J end by 1 base, with 8 bases between. The CDR3 sequence is 16 residues long. The CDR3 DNA is TGTGCCACCAGTGATTTGGTCAGGAGGAACACCGGGGAGCTGTTTTTT. Translating gives CATSDLVRRNTGELFF.

The chain employs TRBV7-3 and TRBJ1-2; D is possibly TRBD1 (6 bases). The CDR3 contains 17 residues. Trimming stripped 5 bases from V and 8 bases from J, with 27 bases between. Germline-derived CDR1 and CDR2 are SGHTA and FQGTGA. The chain's CDR3 is CASSRALFAQGWRGYTF. CDR3 coding DNA: TGTGCCAGCAGCCGGGCCCTTTTTGCTCAGGGGTGGCGAGGCTACACCTTC.

This clonotype was observed at least ten times. This sequence joins TRBV7-2 and TRBJ2-1; 9 nucleotides align to TRBD2. CDR3 size: 18 residues. The trim removed 4 bases at V and 3 bases at J, leaving 13 bases unmatched. CDR1 is SGHTA, CDR2 FQGNSA, per germline. CDR3: CASSSALAGATYYNEQFF. CDR3 nucleotides: TGTGCCAGCAGCTCCGCACTAGCGGGCGCCACTTACTACAATGAGCAGTTCTTC.

This clonotype has ten or more counts. The rearrangement links TRBV7-9 to TRBJ2-5, with D unclear. The CDR3 length is 13 residues. Trimming pared 3 bases from V and 0 bases from J, leaving 5 bases between. Germline V gives CDR1 SEHNR, CDR2 FQNEAQ (reference sequence). CDR3 DNA: TGTGCCAGCAGCTTTACGGACCAAGAGACCCAGTACTTC. It codes for CASSFTDQETQYF.

About this clonotype itself: The junction departs from the called germline gene at one end, perhaps through a read error. V and J are TRBV5-1 and TRBJ2-6; 7 nucleotides match TRBD1. Germline lookup yields CDR1 SGHRS and CDR2 YFSETQ. The CDR3 length is 12 residues. DNA for the CDR3: TGCGCCAGCAGCTCAACAGGGGAAGTTGAAGCTTTC. This sequence encodes CASSSTGEVEAF.

The sample holds many counts of this clonotype. The chain uses TRBV7-9 and TRBJ2-2; 8 bases are shared with TRBD1. The germline CDR1 and CDR2 sequences are SEHNR and FQNEAQ (reference sequence). CDR3 length: 16 amino acids. The junction had 11 bases not matched to a gene; V was cut back by 5 bases and J by 6 bases. The CDR3 region is CASSIITGGQAGELFF. As DNA, the CDR3 is TGTGCCAGCAGCATAATAACAGGGGGGCAAGCCGGGGAGCTGTTTTTT.

Notes on this clonotype: The junction does not match germline at one end; this may be a read error. The chain has TRBV7-2 and TRBJ2-1, with a possible D match to TRBD2 (6 bases). This CDR3 region has 17 residues. From germline, CDR1 is SGHTA and CDR2 FQGNSA. The CDR3 DNA follows: TGCGCCAGCAGCCACCCCAAGGGCGGGACCTCCTACAATGAGCAGCTCTTC. This gives the protein CASSHPKGGTSYNEQLF.

This clonotype appeared many times. The chain links TRBV2 to TRBJ2-2; TRBD1 is a possible D gene (6 bases). Germline CDR1 SNHLY, CDR2 FYNNEI. This CDR3 is built from 15 residues. The V end lost 3 bases, the J end lost 4 bases, and 12 bases lay between the germline ends. CDR3 in amino acids: CASSDVMGATGELFF. The CDR3 nucleotides read TGTGCCAGCAGTGATGTAATGGGGGCCACCGGGGAGCTGTTTTTT. The full variable domain, in which reference TRBV2 and TRBJ2-2 provide the parts outside the CDR3, is EPEVTQTPSHQVTQMGQEVILRCVPISNHLYFYWYRQILGQKVEFLVSFYNNEISEKSEIFDDQFSVERPDGSNFTLKIRSTKLEDSAMYFCASSDVMGATGELFFGEGSRLTVL.

Concerning this clonotype: Without the conserved terminal phenylalanine or tryptophan, this CDR3 likely stems from a read error. The genes are TRBV7-9 and TRBJ1-1; possibly TRBD1 for D (5 bases). V was trimmed by 3 bases and J by 5 bases, leaving 19 bases between them. There are 16 residues in the CDR3. The germline V gene encodes CDR1 SEHNR and CDR2 FQNEAQ (reference sequence). CDR3 bases: TGTGCCAGCAGCTTGGACAAGGGGCTTCGGAGAACTGAAGCTTTCTAT. This gives the protein CASSLDKGLRRTEAFY.

This clonotype was seen repeatedly, ten times or more. V is TRBV20-1 and J is TRBJ1-6; no definite D call. Germline CDR1 and CDR2: DFQATT and SNEGSKA (reference sequence). Trimming removed 0 bases from V and 7 bases from J, with 16 bases in between. This CDR3 has 16 amino acids. The CDR3 region has the DNA TGCAGTGCTAGAGATTTAGGAGCCGGACGCAATTCACCCCTCCACTTT. Residues: CSARDLGAGRNSPLHF.

As for this clonotype: A read error may explain this, as a much larger clone is one base away. The rearrangement joins TRBV12-3 or TRBV12-4 to TRBJ2-1, with TRBD2 matching 9 bases. This CDR3 comprises 14 residues. The CDR3 reads CASSRREGRNERFF. In DNA form, the CDR3 reads TGTGCCAGCAGTCGGCGGGAGGGCCGGAATGAGCGGTTCTTC.

The rearrangement links TRBV3-1 to TRBJ2-7; possibly TRBD1 for D (6 bases). Trimming took 4 bases from V and 4 from J, leaving 14 bases between them. Looked up from germline, CDR1 is LGHDT and CDR2 is YNNKEL (reference sequence). This CDR3 has 14 residues. CDR3 in amino acids: CASSPTGWVYEQYF. The CDR3 region has the DNA TGTGCCAGCAGCCCGACAGGCTGGGTTTACGAGCAGTACTTC.

Ten or more counts support this clonotype. V and J are TRBV12-3 or TRBV12-4 and TRBJ1-4, with a tentative D call TRBD1 (6 bases). This CDR3 is built from 15 residues. V shed 5 bases and J shed 13 bases, with 23 bases lying between them. In DNA form, the CDR3 reads TGTGCCAGCAGTCTTGAACCGGGACAAGGTAGTGGACTGTTTTTT. Residues: CASSLEPGQGSGLFF.

CDR3 sequence reads: CASSARGTEGDTQYF. The CDR3 DNA reads TGTGCCAGCAGTGCACGAGGGACAGAGGGGGATACGCAGTATTTT. The chain recombines TRBV6-4 with TRBJ2-3, with 7 bases aligning to TRBD1. The CDR3 is 15 residues long. Germline assignment: CDR1 MRHNA and CDR2 SNTAGT. The V segment lost 4 bases and the J segment 6 bases; nucleotides outside the gene matches: 10.

CDR3 DNA: TGTGCCAGCAGCGGGGGGACAGGGGGGTACAATGAGCAGTTCTTC. Protein sequence: CASSGGTGGYNEQFF. The rearrangement links TRBV12-3 or TRBV12-4 to TRBJ2-1; 11 positions agree with TRBD1. After removal of 6 bases from V and 4 bases from J, the junction contained 5 bases not matched to a gene. The CDR3 is made up of 15 amino acids.

The rearrangement uses TRBV24-1 and TRBJ2-7; D possibly corresponds to TRBD1 (6 bases). The CDR3 spans 16 residues. Germline V gene lookup returns CDR1 KGHDR and CDR2 SFDVKD. The DNA of the CDR3 is TGTGTCGCCACCTTCGATTGCCGGACAGCCCCCTACGAGCAGTACTTC. Amino acid sequence: CVATFDCRTAPYEQYF.

Regarding this clonotype: Lacking the conserved final phenylalanine or tryptophan, this CDR3 likely reflects a read error. The DNA is omitted, as the CDR3 cannot be located on it reliably, and the CDR3 follows TCRdb's listing. J is TRBJ1-4 and V is TRBV20-1. Per the germline V gene, CDR1 is DFQATT and CDR2 is SNEGSKA (reference sequence). A total of 9 residues make up the CDR3, ends included. This chain's CDR3 is CSARASLSY.

About this clonotype: Here the CDR3 omits its conserved ending phenylalanine or tryptophan, so a read error is the likely source. The DNA is left out, because the CDR3 cannot be placed on it with certainty; the CDR3 is given as TCRdb lists it. The chain recombines TRBV7-7 with TRBJ1-5; TRBD1, the table's D call, was not compared with the DNA. The CDR3 spans 11 amino acids, including both terminal residues. Germline values: CDR1 SSHAT, CDR2 FNYEAQ (reference sequence). The CDR3 protein is CASSLRGRTTA.